The 17 T cell receptor beta chains in this list originate from one sample, sequenced in a study of graft-versus-host responses after intestinal transplantation. Only in-frame clones appear in the TCRdb table, and some are missing; sequencing was by immunoSEQ multiplex PCR. Here the sample spans over 40,000 clones, over 80% being singletons. The input for sequencing was PBMCs, taken more than 750 days after a first intestinal transplant, on the day of a second. The receptors were gathered from a human patient who received an intestinal transplant, so some T cells may come from the graft donor.

This chain connects TRBV7-6 to TRBJ2-3; TRBD1 or TRBD2 may be the D gene (5 bases each). The length of the CDR3 is 16 residues. The ends were cut back, 5 bases at V and 1 base at J, with 16 bases in the middle. The germline V gene has CDR1 SGHVS and CDR2 FNYEAQ. The CDR3 reads CASSDIPGPGTDTQYF. The CDR3 nucleotides read TGTGCCAGCAGCGATATTCCGGGACCCGGCACAGATACGCAGTATTTT.

This rearrangement joins TRBV6-8 to TRBJ2-7; 8 nucleotides line up with TRBD1. Trimming took 5 bases from V and 2 from J; bases not matched to a gene: 14. Germline-derived CDR1 and CDR2 are MNHGY and SAAAGT. This CDR3 spans 17 amino acids. This chain's CDR3 is CASSRRISGTGPYEQYF. CDR3 bases: TGTGCCAGCAGTCGTCGTATATCCGGGACAGGACCCTACGAGCAGTACTTC.

This chain uses TRBV29-1 with TRBJ2-1; TRBD2 matches at 11 bases. Germline CDR1 and CDR2: SQVTM and ANQGSEA. CDR3 size: 16 residues. Trimming took 6 bases from V and 7 from J; bases not matched to a gene: 14. The CDR3 region has the DNA TGCAGCGTCGCCGATAGCGGGAGGGCCCCCAAGAATGAGCAGTTCTTC. It yields the protein CSVADSGRAPKNEQFF.

In DNA, the CDR3 is TGTGCCAGCAGTAGCGGGTCCCGGGGCAATCAGCCCCAGCATTTT. Amino acids: CASSSGSRGNQPQHF. The genes are TRBV6-1 and TRBJ1-5, with no clear D. CDR1 is MNHNS, CDR2 SASEGT, per germline. This CDR3 has 15 amino acids. The germline V and J ends were trimmed by 5 bases and 2 bases, with 13 bases remaining between them.

The genes are TRBV19 and TRBJ2-5; D possibly matches TRBD1 or TRBD2 (5 bases each). The DNA end favors TRBJ2-7, so the J call may be wrong. The CDR3 runs 13 residues. CDR1 and CDR2 from the germline V gene are LNHDA and SQIVND (reference sequence). The CDR3 DNA reads as TGTGCCAGTAGTATTCGAGGGGCCGACGAGCAGTACTTC. Translation: CASSIRGADEQYF.

In its sample, this clone was seen once. V is TRBV9 and J is TRBJ2-7; 8 bases align to TRBD2. The germline V gene has CDR1 SGDLS and CDR2 YYNGEE. J was trimmed by 6 bases and V by 0 bases; bases with no gene match: 5. This CDR3 comprises 14 residues. The CDR3 protein is CASSVGRGAGEQYF. Here the CDR3 DNA reads TGTGCCAGCAGCGTAGGGCGGGGGGCTGGCGAGCAGTACTTC.

This chain links TRBV11-2 with TRBJ2-1; D gene ambiguous. The V gene lost 6 bases and the J gene lost 9 bases, with 9 bases spanning the gap. Germline V gene sequence: CDR1 SGHAT, CDR2 FQNNGV. The CDR3 is 11 residues long. This CDR3 reads CASSVKSEQFF. CDR3 DNA: TGTGCCAGCAGTGTTAAGAGTGAGCAGTTCTTC.

The chain is built from TRBV6-5 and TRBJ2-7; 7 bases agree with TRBD2. J lost 0 bases, V lost 0 bases, and 5 bases had no gene match. CDR3 length: 16 residues. Germline CDR1 is MNHEY and CDR2 is SVGAGI. CDR3 in DNA: TGTGCCAGCAGTTACTCTTGGCGGGAGCTCTCCTACGAGCAGTACTTC. It translates to CASSYSWRELSYEQYF.

The chain uses TRBV29-1 and TRBJ1-2, with 8 bases identical to TRBD1. Germline V gene sequence: CDR1 SQVTM, CDR2 ANQGSEA. The CDR3 is 16 residues long. Unmatched junction bases numbered 10, after V lost 3 bases and J lost 1 base. The CDR3 DNA reads as TGCAGCGTTGACTTCCGAGACAGGGGCATTAACTATGGCTACACCTTC. Translated: CSVDFRDRGINYGYTF.

The genes are TRBV6-1 and TRBJ1-2, with 7 nucleotides matching TRBD1. With 4 bases clipped from V and 7 bases from J, the junction kept 6 bases outside the gene matches. CDR1 is MNHNS, CDR2 SASEGT, per germline. This CDR3 region has 13 residues. The CDR3 DNA sequence: TGTGCCAGCAGTGGAACAGGGGAGGGTGGCTACACCTTC. Translation gives CASSGTGEGGYTF.

The chain carries TRBV18 and TRBJ2-7, with 14 bases identical to TRBD2. With V trimmed by 0 bases and J by 0 bases, 4 bases remained unmatched. The V gene's germline CDR1 is KGHSH and CDR2 LQKENI. The CDR3 is made up of 18 amino acids. For the CDR3, the DNA is TGTGCCAGCTCACCACCGCGACTAGCGGGAGGGGGCTCCTACGAGCAGTACTTC. It translates to CASSPPRLAGGGSYEQYF.

The gene calls are TRBV6-6 and TRBJ2-7; tentative D call: TRBD2 (5 bases). Germline V lookup: CDR1 MNHNY, CDR2 SVGAGI (reference sequence). The CDR3 extends over 14 amino acids. Between the trimmed V and J ends, which lost 0 bases and 3 bases, there was a span of 9 bases. The CDR3 here is CASSYSSGVYEQYF. Written as DNA, the CDR3 is TGTGCCAGCAGTTACTCATCCGGGGTCTACGAGCAGTACTTC.

The rearrangement links TRBV6-5 to TRBJ2-3, with D unclear. In germline, CDR1 is MNHEY, CDR2 SVGAGI. There are 13 residues in the CDR3. V was shortened by 5 bases and J by 2 bases, with 8 bases between the two germline ends. Written as DNA, the CDR3 is TGTGCCAGCAGTCCCTATCACACAGATACGCAGTATTTT. Translation: CASSPYHTDTQYF.

The sample holds one count of this clone. This chain connects TRBV6-5 to TRBJ2-1; TRBD2 matches 7 bases. Unmatched junction bases numbered 9, after V lost 0 bases and J lost 7 bases. The V gene's germline CDR1 is MNHEY and CDR2 SVGAGI. This CDR3 has 16 residues. For the CDR3, the DNA is TGTGCCAGCAGTTACTCGATAGCGGGTGCCCTGAATGAGCAGTTCTTC. Protein product: CASSYSIAGALNEQFF.

This sequence joins TRBV5-6 and TRBJ2-1; 8 nucleotides agree with TRBD2. Germline CDR1 reads SGHDT; CDR2 reads YYEEEE. After removal of 2 bases from V and 2 bases from J, the junction contained 9 bases not matched to a gene. There are 17 residues in the CDR3. The CDR3 DNA follows: TGTGCCAGCAGCTTAACAACCACTAGCGGAGCCTACAATGAGCAGTTCTTC. This codes for CASSLTTTSGAYNEQFF.

The rearrangement links TRBV9 to TRBJ2-2; D remains unclear. This CDR3 comprises 15 residues. Germline CDR1 and CDR2: SGDLS and YYNGEE. The V end lost 1 base, the J end lost 6 bases, and 13 bases lay between the germline ends. The CDR3 protein is CASSVYATVAGELFF. The CDR3 nucleotides are TGTGCCAGCAGCGTATACGCGACTGTCGCCGGGGAGCTGTTTTTT.

The chain recombines TRBV2 with TRBJ1-1, with 8 bases that match TRBD1. Trimming cost V 4 bases and J 4 bases; bases outside gene matches: 5. In germline, CDR1 is SNHLY, CDR2 FYNNEI. The CDR3 totals 14 residues. The CDR3: CASSAFDRGTEAFF. The CDR3 DNA sequence: TGTGCCAGCAGTGCTTTCGACAGGGGCACTGAAGCTTTCTTT.